The entry that follows covers one T cell receptor (beta chain) sequence. Its cognate antigen is unknown. The sample's time point: 2015-2016 season, 7 days after influenza vaccination. Sequencing used immunoSEQ multiplex PCR; TCRdb keeps in-frame clones, though not all of them. The sample holds 650 to 850 clones, 72% seen once. This sample is part of a study of follicular helper T cells after annual influenza vaccination. Whole-study results and caveats: Each annual vaccination recalled recurring oligoclonal ICOS+CD38+ cTfh clonotypes.

This receptor was obtained from an adult who received the influenza vaccine. The sample in question was CXCR5+ CD38+ circulating T follicular helper cells from blood, obtained 7 days after influenza vaccination. The subset here: circulating Tfh, non-naive CD4+CXCR5+PD-1+ (ICOS+CD38+ or ICOS-CD38-).

In DNA, the CDR3 is TGTGCCAGCAGTGTCCAACAGAACTATGGCTACACCTTC. It specifies CASSVQQNYGYTF. The chain links TRBV2 to TRBJ1-2; D gene uncertain. The CDR3 is 13 residues long. Trimming took 4 bases from V and 2 from J, leaving 8 bases between them. Germline loops: CDR1 SNHLY, CDR2 FYNNEI.